This T cell receptor (beta chain) emerged from a study of T cells after yellow fever vaccination. Germline loops: CDR1 SGHTA, CDR2 FQGNSA. CDR3 length equals 12 residues. V lost 3 bases and J lost 6, with 6 bases in between. In TCRdb, the 5' RACE reads were re-called with MiXCR into one record per CDR3 protein. The sample has 450,000 to 600,000 distinct CDR3 sequences, 17% seen once. The material was PBMCs, obtained around 5 days after the first yellow fever vaccination. This chain connects TRBV7-2 to TRBJ1-5; D not certain. The sequence came from a young man who received the YFV17D yellow fever vaccine. The CDR3 region has the DNA TGTGCCAGCAGCTTCCTAAGTCAGCCCCAGCATTTT. Encoded protein: CASSFLSQPQHF.